The entry below gives a single TCR beta chain sequence along with its context. The antigen remains undetermined. The CDR3 consists of 14 residues. Germline V gives CDR1 SQVTM, CDR2 ANQGSEA. Trimming took 4 bases from V and 4 from J, leaving 16 bases between them. The data were obtained in a study of STAT3 mutations in large granular lymphocyte leukemia. The study's findings and limits: At least one immunodominant TCR beta clonotype appeared in every T-cell large granular lymphocyte leukemia patient.

Assay: immunoSEQ multiplex PCR; the TCRdb copy retains only in-frame clones and omits some. The sample lists roughly 46,000 clones; about 81% were seen once. The TCR comes from a human donor with T large granular lymphocyte leukemia. Some clones in this sample may be carry-over from other donors' samples. The sample consisted of PBMCs. The chain is built from TRBV29-1 and TRBJ2-5; maybe TRBD2 (6 bases). CDR3 DNA sequence: TGCAGCGTTGTCGGGGGTTGGGTAGGAGAGACCCAGTACTTC. Its protein product is CSVVGGWVGETQYF.